This T cell receptor (beta chain) was captured in a study of T cell clusters in autoimmune cytopenias. Study-wide results and caveats: Comparing secondary cytopenia with chronic lymphocytic leukemia showed no cluster-lack signature, apparently masked by lymphoma repertoire.

TRB was amplified from around 0.25 ug of peripheral blood genomic DNA per sample. The V gene's germline CDR1 is SGHRS and CDR2 YFSETQ. This CDR3 contains 15 residues. As to this clonotype: Its antigen is not known.

TRB was amplified by touch-down multiplex PCR, primer pools A and B combined. TCRdb reworked the multiplex PCR reads into one entry per CDR3 protein, no DNA. The listing records about 5,100 distinct CDR3 sequences. These same records also appear under a second study, on T cell repertoires in aging, cancer and after chemotherapy.

The J gene is TRBJ2-5, the V gene TRBV5-1; the TCRdb D gene call, TRBD1, has no DNA to confirm it. The source is a human donor in good health. The sample was peripheral blood. This chain's CDR3 is CASSSDRVGQETQYF.